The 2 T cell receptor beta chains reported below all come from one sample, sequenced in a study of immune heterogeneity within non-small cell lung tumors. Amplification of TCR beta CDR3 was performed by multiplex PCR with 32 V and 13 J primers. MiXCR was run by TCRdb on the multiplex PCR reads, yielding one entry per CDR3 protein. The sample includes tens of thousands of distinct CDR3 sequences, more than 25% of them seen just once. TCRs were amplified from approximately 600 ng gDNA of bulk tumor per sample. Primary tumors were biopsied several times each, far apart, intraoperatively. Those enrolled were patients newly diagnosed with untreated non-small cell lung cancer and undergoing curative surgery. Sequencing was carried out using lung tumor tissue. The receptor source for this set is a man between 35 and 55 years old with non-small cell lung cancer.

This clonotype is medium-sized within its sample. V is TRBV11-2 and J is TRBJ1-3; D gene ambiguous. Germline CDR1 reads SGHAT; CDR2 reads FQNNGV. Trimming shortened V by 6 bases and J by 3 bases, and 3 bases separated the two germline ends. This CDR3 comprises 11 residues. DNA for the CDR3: TGTGCCAGCAGGTTTGGAAACACCATATATTTT. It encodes CASRFGNTIYF.

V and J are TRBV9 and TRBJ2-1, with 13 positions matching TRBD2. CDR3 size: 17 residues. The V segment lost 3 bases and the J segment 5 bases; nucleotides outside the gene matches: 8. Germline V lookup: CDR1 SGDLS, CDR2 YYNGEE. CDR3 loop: CASSAGLAGAFNNEQFF. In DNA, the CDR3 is TGTGCCAGCAGCGCCGGACTAGCGGGGGCCTTTAACAATGAGCAGTTCTTC.